The clone carrying this T cell receptor beta chain showed up just once. Its target is not known. The entry originates in a study of beta chain features in type 1 diabetes. Of the isolated RNA, all was reverse transcribed, and so the sequenced material was expressed TCRB transcripts. TCRdb's table, derived via immunoSEQ multiplex PCR, lists solely in-frame clones and lacks some. The repertoire has 12,000 to 15,000 clones, 65% of them found once; the top ten carry about 0.57%. The study, taken as a whole, reports: A moderate, significant TCRB CDR3 shortening appeared in type 1 diabetes across four CD4+ subsets.

The source is a woman younger than 30 with type 1 diabetes. Source material: stem cell memory CD4+ T cells from blood.

For the CDR3, the DNA is TGCGCCAGCAGCCAGGAGGGGCTAGCGGGAGGGCCGGGGGACACAGATACGCAGTATTTT. It codes for CASSQEGLAGGPGDTDTQYF. The chain couples TRBV4-3 to TRBJ2-3; 12 nucleotides align to TRBD2. The CDR3 has 20 amino acids. The J segment lost 2 bases and the V segment lost 3 bases, leaving 15 bases of the junction unmatched. Germline CDR1 is LGHNA and CDR2 is YSLEER.